Below, 2 T cell receptor beta chains from the same sample are listed, as sequenced in a study of lymphopenia after photon versus proton radiotherapy. TCRdb's table, derived via immunoSEQ multiplex PCR, lists solely in-frame clones and lacks some. The sample gives tens of thousands of clones, approximately 90% of which show up once; 50% is in the top ten. Specimen: peripheral blood, collected from a patient treated with proton-based radiotherapy. The receptors derive from an older woman with cholangiocarcinoma. Some clones in this sample may be carry-over from other donors' samples.

This clone was counted once. V usage is TRBV5-8 and J usage is TRBJ2-1; D possibly corresponds to TRBD1 (5 bases). Germline-derived CDR1 and CDR2 are SGHTS and YDEGEE. The germline V and J ends were trimmed by 4 bases and 4 bases, with 15 bases remaining between them. This CDR3 has 15 amino acids. CDR3 in amino acids: CASSNPGKGYNEQFF. CDR3 DNA: TGTGCCAGCAGCAATCCAGGGAAGGGATACAATGAGCAGTTCTTC.

The chain has TRBV19 and TRBJ1-5, with 10 bases aligning to TRBD1. The CDR3 is made up of 17 amino acids. The V gene end was trimmed by 3 bases and the J gene end by 2 bases; junction bases not matched to a gene: 7. Germline assignment: CDR1 LNHDA and CDR2 SQIVND (reference sequence). CDR3 loop: CASSILGQGKRNQPQHF. CDR3 nucleotide sequence: TGTGCCAGTAGTATCCTGGGACAGGGGAAACGCAATCAGCCCCAGCATTTT.